This entry describes one TCR beta chain. CDR3 length: 13 residues. Germline V gene sequence: CDR1 SGHRS, CDR2 YFSETQ. Trimming cost V 2 bases and J 6 bases; bases outside gene matches: 3. 60 Vbeta and 13 Jbeta primers were used in PCR. Data came from immunoSEQ multiplex PCR; TCRdb stores just in-frame clones and leaves some out. Of 180,000 or so clones detected, 75% to 90% appear once; the ten largest clones hold 1.4%. This entry belongs to a study of cytomegalovirus exposure and HLA in healthy donors. The receptor was isolated from a girl between 10 and 17 years old in good health and CMV-seropositive. What was sequenced was PBMCs. The chain joins TRBV5-1 to TRBJ2-3, with 7 bases matching TRBD2. The CDR3 spells CASSFVGGDTQYF. CDR3 DNA: TGCGCCAGCAGCTTCGTCGGGGGGGATACGCAGTATTTT.